This T cell receptor (beta chain) appears in the sequencing data of a study of OX40 agonist ivuxolimab in advanced cancers. Whole-study results and caveats: CD4+ and CD8+ T cells in blood underwent clonal expansion by week 6 at 0.1 to 3.0 mg/kg.

Data came from immunoSEQ multiplex PCR; TCRdb stores just in-frame clones and leaves some out. In the table there are about 20,000 clones, about 83% of which are singletons. With baseline, cycle 4 day 1, and cycle 7 day 1 as timepoints, blood was sampled. Germline lookup yields CDR1 SGHNT and CDR2 YYREEE (reference sequence). Trimming pared 1 base from V and 3 bases from J, leaving 14 bases between. The CDR3 contains 15 residues. Note on this clone: No antigen is known for it.

This clonotype was sampled from an adult with an advanced solid tumor such as melanoma, head and neck, liver or kidney cancer. The sample here was CD4+ or CD8+ T cells sorted from blood, taken in a trial of the OX40 agonist ivuxolimab. The V and J genes are TRBV5-4 and TRBJ2-7; D ambiguous. As DNA, the CDR3 is TGTGCCAGCAGCTTGATGGGCTCGCCCCACTACGAGCAGTACTTC. It translates to CASSLMGSPHYEQYF.